This is a list of T cell receptor beta chains from one sample in a study of blood T cell repertoires in COVID-19. Sequencing was performed with immunoSEQ multiplex PCR; in TCRdb, only in-frame clones are kept and a portion is missing. Found here are around 220,000 clones, 84% of them singletons; the top ten hold approximately 8%. Sequencing was carried out using peripheral blood. The receptor source for this set is a woman aged 80 or over with COVID-19, enrolled during active disease. Both conserved end residues are part of each CDR3. Each record gives: D gene, J gene, V gene, clone size, CDR3 DNA, CDR3 protein. D genes are given only for firm matches. Clone size, where shown, is once, few, many, or a class for clones that have expanded.

d_gene: TRBD1; j_gene: TRBJ2-1; v_gene: TRBV6-5; abundance: once; CDR3nt: TGTGCCTGCACAACGGGACAGGGGATCAATGAGCAGTTCTTC; CDR3aa: CACTTGQGINEQFF
d_gene: NA; j_gene: TRBJ1-4; v_gene: TRBV6-1; abundance: NA; CDR3nt: TGTGCCAGCAGTGAATCGCGGGGAAAGGAAAAACTGTTTTTT; CDR3aa: CASSESRGKEKLFF
d_gene: NA; j_gene: TRBJ2-7; v_gene: TRBV9; abundance: NA; CDR3nt: TGTGCCAGCAGCGCACAGTCTACGGCTGAGTACGAGCAGTACTTC; CDR3aa: CASSAQSTAEYEQYF
d_gene: NA; j_gene: TRBJ2-7; v_gene: TRBV28; abundance: NA; CDR3nt: TGTGCCAGCAGTCCTATACCGGCGGGCCCTGGGGCCTACGAGCAGTACTTC; CDR3aa: CASSPIPAGPGAYEQYF
d_gene: NA; j_gene: TRBJ1-1; v_gene: TRBV5-1; abundance: NA; CDR3nt: TGCGCCAGCAGCCTCAACACTGAAGCTTTCTTT; CDR3aa: CASSLNTEAFF
d_gene: NA; j_gene: TRBJ2-1; v_gene: TRBV10-3; abundance: NA; CDR3nt: TGTGCCATCAGTGAGTCCCCGCAGGGGAATAGGAATGAGCAGTTCTTC; CDR3aa: CAISESPQGNRNEQFF
d_gene: TRBD1; j_gene: TRBJ1-4; v_gene: TRBV5-4; abundance: NA; CDR3nt: TGTGCCAGCAGCCGCCGAGGGGGCGGGTATGAAAAACTGTTTTTT; CDR3aa: CASSRRGGGYEKLFF
d_gene: TRBD1; j_gene: TRBJ1-4; v_gene: TRBV5-5; abundance: NA; CDR3nt: TGTGCCAGCAGCGGCGTGGGACAGGGAAAGGCATTGGAAAAACTGTTTTTT; CDR3aa: CASSGVGQGKALEKLFF
d_gene: NA; j_gene: TRBJ2-5; v_gene: TRBV5-6; abundance: NA; CDR3nt: TGTGCCAGCAGCTTGGGACTTGACGGAACCCAGTACTTC; CDR3aa: CASSLGLDGTQYF
d_gene: NA; j_gene: TRBJ1-2; v_gene: TRBV5-1; abundance: NA; CDR3nt: TGCGCCAGCAGCCCAACCAATGAGATAGCTAACTATGGCTACACCTTC; CDR3aa: CASSPTNEIANYGYTF
d_gene: TRBD1; j_gene: TRBJ1-6; v_gene: TRBV18; abundance: NA; CDR3nt: TGTGCCAGCTCCCCGGGACAGGGGAATTCACCCCTCCACTTT; CDR3aa: CASSPGQGNSPLHF
d_gene: TRBD1; j_gene: TRBJ2-7; v_gene: TRBV6-5; abundance: NA; CDR3nt: TGTGCCGGGGACAGGGGATACGAGCAGTACTTC; CDR3aa: CAGDRGYEQYF
d_gene: NA; j_gene: TRBJ2-2; v_gene: TRBV5-4; abundance: NA; CDR3nt: TGTGCCAGCAGCGCACCGTCGGGGGTCCCCGGGGAGCTGTTTTTT; CDR3aa: CASSAPSGVPGELFF
d_gene: TRBD2; j_gene: TRBJ2-7; v_gene: TRBV4-1; abundance: NA; CDR3nt: TGCGCCAGCAGCCAAGGACTAGCGGGGGCATACGAGCAGTACTTC; CDR3aa: CASSQGLAGAYEQYF
d_gene: NA; j_gene: TRBJ1-2; v_gene: TRBV19; abundance: NA; CDR3nt: TGTGCCAGTAGTATGGCGGGCCTGGGGGGCTATGGCTACACCTTC; CDR3aa: CASSMAGLGGYGYTF
d_gene: TRBD1; j_gene: TRBJ1-2; v_gene: TRBV28; abundance: NA; CDR3nt: TGTGCCAGCAGTCGTTACAGGGGGCGCGATCCTTATGGCTACACCTTC; CDR3aa: CASSRYRGRDPYGYTF
d_gene: NA; j_gene: TRBJ1-2; v_gene: TRBV6-6; abundance: NA; CDR3nt: TGTGCCAGCAGCCCGGGGGTTGGGGCCCTTTACTATGGCTACACCTTC; CDR3aa: CASSPGVGALYYGYTF
d_gene: NA; j_gene: TRBJ1-1; v_gene: TRBV19; abundance: few; CDR3nt: TGTGCCAGTAGTATATATCTGAACACTGAAGCTTTCTTT; CDR3aa: CASSIYLNTEAFF
d_gene: NA; j_gene: TRBJ2-7; v_gene: TRBV28; abundance: NA; CDR3nt: TGTGCCAGCGCGAGCACTATCGGCGGGCAGTACTTC; CDR3aa: CASASTIGGQYF
d_gene: TRBD1; j_gene: TRBJ1-5; v_gene: TRBV6-1; abundance: NA; CDR3nt: TGTGCCAGCAGTGATGCCCGGACAGGGGGCGGACAGCCCCAGCATTTT; CDR3aa: CASSDARTGGGQPQHF
d_gene: NA; j_gene: TRBJ1-1; v_gene: TRBV14; abundance: NA; CDR3nt: TGTGCCAGCAGCCATGAGGGCAGGGGTCCGGGCACTGAAGCTTTCTTT; CDR3aa: CASSHEGRGPGTEAFF
d_gene: NA; j_gene: TRBJ1-5; v_gene: TRBV6-6; abundance: NA; CDR3nt: TGTGCCAGCAGTTCCGGGACAAATAATCAGCCCCAGCATTTT; CDR3aa: CASSSGTNNQPQHF
d_gene: NA; j_gene: TRBJ1-3; v_gene: TRBV29-1; abundance: NA; CDR3nt: TGCAGCGTAATCTACGGGGTAGCAGGAAACACCATATATTTT; CDR3aa: CSVIYGVAGNTIYF
d_gene: NA; j_gene: TRBJ2-7; v_gene: TRBV28; abundance: NA; CDR3nt: TGTGCCAGCATAGGTCTAGCCGGCGATTACGAGCAGTACTTC; CDR3aa: CASIGLAGDYEQYF
d_gene: TRBD1; j_gene: TRBJ1-2; v_gene: TRBV5-1; abundance: NA; CDR3nt: TGCGCCAGCAGCTTACAGGGGGCGGGCTATGGCTACACCTTC; CDR3aa: CASSLQGAGYGYTF
d_gene: NA; j_gene: TRBJ2-7; v_gene: TRBV15; abundance: NA; CDR3nt: TGTGCCACCAGCAGAGGGCGGGGCGAGAGGAACGAGCAGTACTTC; CDR3aa: CATSRGRGERNEQYF